Each of the 20 T cell receptor beta chains below was sequenced from the same sample in a study of T cell repertoires in cytomegalovirus infection. TCRdb independently ran MiXCR on the reads; one entry per CDR3 protein. The sample yields 150,000 to 200,000 distinct CDR3 sequences, roughly 9.8% seen once. The sample was PBMCs. The receptors stem from a human donor in good health (CMV status not recorded). Some clones in this sample may be carry-over from other donors' samples.

This clonotype came up many times. The genes are TRBV10-3 and TRBJ2-1; a possible D gene is TRBD2 (6 bases). Germline assignment: CDR1 ENHRY and CDR2 SYGVKD. The CDR3 is 14 amino acids. V shed 6 bases and J shed 6 bases, with 15 bases lying between them. The CDR3 nucleotides read TGTGCCATCAGGACGGACTACTCAGGCAATGAGCAGTTCTTC. Translation: CAIRTDYSGNEQFF.

V gene TRBV6-2 or TRBV6-3 combines with J gene TRBJ2-1, with 8 positions matching TRBD1. The CDR3 is made up of 15 amino acids. CDR1 is MNHEY, CDR2 SVGEGT, per germline. J lost 3 bases, V lost 6 bases, and 7 bases had no gene match. CDR3 in amino acids: CASRLAGGGYNEQFF. In DNA form, the CDR3 reads TGTGCCAGCAGATTAGCAGGGGGCGGCTACAATGAGCAGTTCTTC.

The rearrangement joins TRBV24-1 to TRBJ2-1; D tentatively fits TRBD1 or TRBD2 (6 bases each). Trimming took 4 bases from V and 8 from J, leaving 14 bases between them. CDR3 length equals 14 residues. From germline, CDR1 is KGHDR and CDR2 SFDVKD. CDR3 coding DNA: TGTGCCACCAGTGAACCGGGGGCCAGGGATGAGCAGTTCTTC. Translated, it gives CATSEPGARDEQFF.

The V gene is TRBV29-1, the J gene TRBJ1-1; D is possibly TRBD1 (6 bases). V was trimmed by 2 bases and J by 1 base, leaving 8 bases between them. The CDR3 loop spans 13 amino acids. CDR1 is SQVTM, CDR2 ANQGSEA, per germline. CDR3 residues: CSVERGGNTEAFF. CDR3 in DNA: TGCAGCGTTGAAAGGGGGGGGAACACTGAAGCTTTCTTT.

This clonotype was observed many times. The chain couples TRBV7-2 to TRBJ1-5, with 7 bases fitting TRBD1. From germline, CDR1 is SGHTA and CDR2 FQGNSA. V gave up 1 base and J gave up 6 bases; unmatched junction bases: 6. The CDR3 extends over 15 amino acids. CDR3 sequence reads: CASSLGQGLGQPQHF. The CDR3 bases are TGTGCCAGCAGCTTAGGACAGGGACTTGGTCAGCCCCAGCATTTT.

Worth noting for this clonotype: A much larger clone lies a single base off, so this may be a read error. The CDR3 carries no conserved terminal phenylalanine or tryptophan, so it likely arises from a read error. The chain carries TRBV7-9 and TRBJ1-4; maybe TRBD1 (5 bases). Germline CDR1 and CDR2: SEHNR and FQNEAQ (reference sequence). This CDR3 has 13 amino acids. The V end was cut by 5 bases, the J end by 8 bases, with 12 bases between. The CDR3 sequence: CASSPLGVEKLFV. CDR3 nucleotide sequence: TGTGCCAGCAGCCCCTTGGGGGTAGAAAAACTGTTTGTT.

This chain joins TRBV10-3 and TRBJ2-7; D not resolved. The CDR3 spans 16 residues. Between the trimmed V and J ends, which lost 3 bases and 6 bases, there was a span of 21 bases. Looked up from germline, CDR1 is ENHRY and CDR2 is SYGVKD. Here the CDR3 reads CAISDPNWGKVSEQYF. Written as DNA, the CDR3 is TGTGCCATCAGTGACCCTAATTGGGGAAAGGTGAGCGAGCAGTACTTC.

This clonotype was seen ten or more times. The genes are TRBV11-2 and TRBJ2-1, with TRBD2 matching 7 bases. Germline lookup yields CDR1 SGHAT and CDR2 FQNNGV. The length of the CDR3 is 16 residues. V was clipped by 1 base and J by 7 bases; unmatched bases: 10. The CDR3 DNA sequence: TGTGCCAGCAGCTTAGGGTTTGCGGGAGTGGAAAATGAGCAGTTCTTC. Its translation: CASSLGFAGVENEQFF. Supplemented by reference TRBV11-2 and TRBJ2-1, the full variable domain reads EAGVAQSPRYKIIEKRQSVAFWCNPISGHATLYWYQQILGQGPKLLIQFQNNGVVDDSQLPKDRFSAERLKGVDSTLKIQPAKLEDSAVYLCASSLGFAGVENEQFFGPGTRLTVL.

The chain employs TRBV12-3 or TRBV12-4 and TRBJ2-7, with 11 bases aligning to TRBD2. CDR3 size: 15 residues. Unmatched junction bases numbered 6, after V lost 6 bases and J lost 2 bases. CDR3 bases: TGTGCCAGCAGCCGGGGACTAGCGGAAGCCTACGAGCAGTACTTC. Translated: CASSRGLAEAYEQYF.

This clonotype has at least ten counts. The chain couples TRBV6-2 or TRBV6-3 to TRBJ2-5; D tentatively fits TRBD1 or TRBD2 (5 bases each). This CDR3 is 13 amino acids long. Germline V CDR1 and CDR2: MNHEY, SVGEGT. Trimming left V 4 bases short and J 7 bases short, with 13 bases between. The CDR3 DNA reads TGTGCCAGCAGTTTCCGGGGCTCAGGGACCCAGTACTTC. Protein: CASSFRGSGTQYF.

The chain employs TRBV29-1 and TRBJ1-5; TRBD1 matches at 8 bases. The CDR3 sequence is 14 residues long. V shed 6 bases and J 3 bases; nucleotides not matched to a gene: 7. Per the germline V gene, CDR1 is SQVTM and CDR2 is ANQGSEA. The CDR3 DNA sequence: TGCAGCGTCGGGGGGGACAGGAACAATCAGCCCCAGCATTTT. Its protein is CSVGGDRNNQPQHF.

This clonotype has at least ten counts. This chain uses TRBV7-2 with TRBJ1-1; D not certain. V gave up 4 bases and J gave up 4 bases, with 10 bases separating them. The CDR3 is 13 amino acids. The germline CDR1 and CDR2 sequences are SGHTA and FQGNSA. The CDR3 sequence is CASSSLVGTEAFF. CDR3 bases: TGTGCCAGCAGCTCCTTAGTGGGCACTGAAGCTTTCTTT.

The chain couples TRBV11-2 to TRBJ1-1, with D uncertain. Germline V gives CDR1 SGHAT, CDR2 FQNNGV. This CDR3 contains 15 residues. Trimming left V 5 bases short and J 2 bases short, with 15 bases between. The CDR3 DNA sequence: TGTGCCAGCAGCCTGAGGGCCAGAGGAAACACTGAAGCTTTCTTT. It codes for CASSLRARGNTEAFF. Full variable domain (remainder filled in from reference TRBV11-2 and TRBJ1-1): EAGVAQSPRYKIIEKRQSVAFWCNPISGHATLYWYQQILGQGPKLLIQFQNNGVVDDSQLPKDRFSAERLKGVDSTLKIQPAKLEDSAVYLCASSLRARGNTEAFFGQGTRLTVV.

V is TRBV20-1 and J is TRBJ2-7; no clear D gene. The V gene lost 0 bases and the J gene lost 4 bases, with 13 bases spanning the gap. The V gene's germline CDR1 is DFQATT and CDR2 SNEGSKA (reference sequence). This CDR3 contains 14 residues. CDR3 DNA: TGCAGTGCTAGAGATCCCCTGGGAAGTTACGAGCAGTACTTC. This gives the protein CSARDPLGSYEQYF.

This clonotype was seen ten or more times. The J gene is TRBJ2-3, the V gene TRBV6-2 or TRBV6-3; 12 nucleotides align to TRBD2. J was trimmed by 6 bases and V by 4 bases; bases with no gene match: 14. This CDR3 has 18 residues. The germline gives CDR1 MNHEY, CDR2 SVGEGT. The CDR3 loop reads CASSSLLLAGGQTDTQYF. CDR3 nucleotide sequence: TGTGCCAGCAGTTCCCTTCTTCTAGCGGGAGGGCAGACGGATACGCAGTATTTT.

The gene calls are TRBV5-1 and TRBJ1-1, with 9 positions matching TRBD1. The length of the CDR3 is 17 residues. V was pared by 4 bases and J by 4 bases, with 14 bases of the junction left unmatched. Per the germline V gene, CDR1 is SGHRS and CDR2 is YFSETQ. The DNA of the CDR3 is TGCGCCAGCAGCCCCGGTCCGAGCCTGACAGGGGGCACTGAAGCTTTCTTT. It is translated as CASSPGPSLTGGTEAFF.

The chain employs TRBV4-2 and TRBJ1-5; TRBD1 agrees at 8 bases. This CDR3 spans 15 amino acids. V was clipped by 0 bases and J by 7 bases; unmatched bases: 5. Germline CDR1 and CDR2: LGHNA and YNFKEQ. CDR3 bases: TGTGCCAGCAGCCAAGATTGGACAGGGAAGCAGCCCCAGCATTTT. Translating it yields CASSQDWTGKQPQHF.

This sequence joins TRBV20-1 and TRBJ1-1; TRBD1 agrees at 8 bases. Germline CDR1 is DFQATT and CDR2 is SNEGSKA (reference sequence). V gave up 6 bases and J gave up 0 bases; unmatched junction bases: 9. This CDR3 is 15 amino acids long. The CDR3 here is CSATWTGRMNTEAFF. The CDR3 DNA reads TGCAGTGCCACATGGACAGGGAGGATGAACACTGAAGCTTTCTTT.

The chain uses TRBV27 and TRBJ1-6, with a tentative D call TRBD1 (5 bases). Germline values: CDR1 MNHEY, CDR2 SMNVEV (reference sequence). Trimming took off 6 bases at V and 12 bases at J, with 15 bases between the two ends. The CDR3 runs 13 residues. The CDR3 nucleotides are TGTGCCAGCAGCCTTGGGACCGCAGGACCCCTCCACTTT. Translated: CASSLGTAGPLHF.

This chain connects TRBV29-1 to TRBJ2-5, with D possibly TRBD2 on 6 matching bases. Germline V gives CDR1 SQVTM, CDR2 ANQGSEA. V lost 7 bases and J lost 4, with 13 bases in between. This CDR3 spans 12 amino acids. DNA of the CDR3: TGCAGCGAGAGACTAGTGGGAGAGACCCAGTACTTC. Its protein product is CSERLVGETQYF.